Listed below are T cell receptor beta chains from one sample, sequenced in a study of blood T cell repertoires in COVID-19. Produced via immunoSEQ multiplex PCR; TCRdb's table is partial and in-frame only. The table shows about 77,000 clones, with 75% to 85% occurring only once. The sample consisted of peripheral blood. These receptors were collected from a woman in her 70s with acute or convalescent COVID-19. Each CDR3 is given with its conserved first and last residue. The order of the fields is D gene, V gene, J gene, clone size, CDR3 DNA, CDR3 protein. D genes are given only for firm matches. Size is omitted from some rows. Given values are once, few, many or a class for expanded clones.

D: TRBD2
V: TRBV9
J: TRBJ2-5
size: .
DNA: TGTGCCAGCAGCGTAGCCGGACTAGCGGGGGGGAGGGGAGAGACCCAGTACTTC
CDR3: CASSVAGLAGGRGETQYF

D: .
V: TRBV19
J: TRBJ2-3
size: once
DNA: TGTGCCAGTAGTATATCGACAGTAGCCCCAGATACGCAGTATTTT
CDR3: CASSISTVAPDTQYF

D: TRBD1
V: TRBV5-1
J: TRBJ2-1
size: .
DNA: TGCGCCAGCAGTAGGATAGAACAGGGGATTCAGGAGCAGTTCTTC
CDR3: CASSRIEQGIQEQFF

D: TRBD1
V: TRBV4-1
J: TRBJ1-2
size: .
DNA: TGCGCCAGCGGTTCCGGGACAGCTAAGCGAAACTATGGCTACACCTTC
CDR3: CASGSGTAKRNYGYTF

D: .
V: TRBV12-3/TRBV12-4
J: TRBJ2-7
size: .
DNA: TGTGCCAGCCTCCAGACAGGCTCTTACGAGCAGTACTTC
CDR3: CASLQTGSYEQYF

D: .
V: TRBV4-1
J: TRBJ1-6
size: .
DNA: TGCGCCAGCAGCCTCGGCTACGGGACAACCAATTCACCCCTCCACTTT
CDR3: CASSLGYGTTNSPLHF

D: .
V: TRBV7-9
J: TRBJ2-7
size: .
DNA: TGTGCCAGCAGCTCCCTCTTGAGCTCCTACGAGCAGTACTTC
CDR3: CASSSLLSSYEQYF

D: TRBD1
V: TRBV19
J: TRBJ2-7
size: .
DNA: TGTGCCAGTTCTACAGGGGTGTACGAGCAGTACTTC
CDR3: CASSTGVYEQYF

D: TRBD1
V: TRBV29-1
J: TRBJ2-7
size: .
DNA: TGCAGCGTTAGGTACGGGAACACAGGGGTGATATACTTC
CDR3: CSVRYGNTGVIYF

D: .
V: TRBV4-3
J: TRBJ1-1
size: .
DNA: TGCGCCAGCAGCTCCCGGACAGCTTTGAACACTGAAGCTTTCTTT
CDR3: CASSSRTALNTEAFF

D: TRBD1
V: TRBV7-2
J: TRBJ1-5
size: .
DNA: TGTGCCAGCAGCTCAGGACAGGGTCAGCCCCAGCATTTT
CDR3: CASSSGQGQPQHF

D: .
V: TRBV7-2
J: TRBJ1-5
size: .
DNA: TGTGCCAGCAGCTTAAAGGCGGGGGGCAGAAATCAGCCCCAGCATTTT
CDR3: CASSLKAGGRNQPQHF

D: .
V: TRBV24-1
J: TRBJ1-1
size: .
DNA: TGTGCCACCAGTGATTTCAGGAACACTGAAGCTTTCTTT
CDR3: CATSDFRNTEAFF

D: TRBD1
V: TRBV10-3
J: TRBJ1-2
size: few
DNA: TGTGCCATCAGTGCGACAGGGGACTATGGCTACACCTTC
CDR3: CAISATGDYGYTF

D: TRBD1
V: TRBV6-6
J: TRBJ1-1
size: .
DNA: TGTGCCAGCAGTTACGACAGGGGGAACACTGAAGCTTTCTTT
CDR3: CASSYDRGNTEAFF

D: .
V: TRBV20-1
J: TRBJ1-2
size: .
DNA: TGCAGTGCTAGACAGAACTATGGCTACACCTTC
CDR3: CSARQNYGYTF

D: .
V: TRBV27
J: TRBJ1-4
size: .
DNA: TGTGCCAGCAGTTTATATTACAGGGCAGGGTTTAATGAAAAACTGTTTTTT
CDR3: CASSLYYRAGFNEKLFF

D: .
V: TRBV7-9
J: TRBJ2-7
size: .
DNA: TGTGCCAGCAGCACCGGGACACTCTACGAGCAGTACTTC
CDR3: CASSTGTLYEQYF

D: .
V: TRBV3-1/TRBV3-2
J: TRBJ1-6
size: .
DNA: TGTGCCAGCAGCCAAGGCGAGATCTATAATTCACCCCTCCACTTT
CDR3: CASSQGEIYNSPLHF

D: TRBD1
V: TRBV7-6
J: TRBJ1-4
size: .
DNA: TGTGCCAGCAGCTTCGAGCCGACAGGGGTTGAAAAACTGTTTTTT
CDR3: CASSFEPTGVEKLFF

D: TRBD1
V: TRBV27
J: TRBJ1-6
size: .
DNA: TGTGCCAGCAGTCTCGACAGGGCGACTTCACCCCTCCACTTT
CDR3: CASSLDRATSPLHF

D: .
V: TRBV7-9
J: TRBJ1-6
size: .
DNA: TGTGCCAGCAGCCCATCCATCAATTCACCCCTCCACTTT
CDR3: CASSPSINSPLHF